Included here is one TCR beta chain sequence, with context. The CDR3 loop spans 13 amino acids. Per germline, CDR1 SGHTA and CDR2 FQGNSA. Between the trimmed V and J ends, which lost 0 bases and 6 bases, there was a span of 7 bases. The data are from a study of human T cells and chemical hapten exposure. TCRdb processed the RACE reads anew with MiXCR; each CDR3 protein has one entry. The sample has some 180,000 distinct CDR3 sequences, approximately 24% seen once. Time point reported: patch test 3, about 24 weeks after DPC sensitization. Treatment defined: therapeutic diphenylcyclopropenone sensitization with weekly scalp DPC.

Sample: whole blood, taken in connection with sensitization to the hapten diphenylcyclopropenone (DPC). V is TRBV7-2 and J is TRBJ2-3; D might be TRBD2 (6 bases). The TCR originated in a woman in her 40s with alopecia areata. Some clones in this sample may be carry-over from other donors' samples. CDR3 DNA sequence: TGTGCCAGCAGCTTAGCGGGGAGGGATACGCAGTATTTT. Protein sequence: CASSLAGRDTQYF.